The rows below give T cell receptor beta chains drawn from one sample of a study of blood T cell repertoires in COVID-19. Generated by immunoSEQ multiplex PCR, the TCRdb table keeps only in-frame clones and is missing some. The sample consists of 350,000 or so clones, around 83% of them appearing once. Specimen: peripheral blood. These TCRs come from a man aged 25-45 years with active or convalescent COVID-19. CDR3s include the opening cysteine and the closing phenylalanine or tryptophan. A D gene is named only where the DNA matches it firmly. The listing skips clone size in some rows; elsewhere it reads once, few, many or a size class.

TRBJ2-7,TRBV13,-,TRBD2,CASSLRLAGPEIYEQYF,TGTGCCAGCAGCCTCCGACTAGCGGGGCCGGAAATCTACGAGCAGTACTTC
TRBJ1-5,TRBV6-4,few,TRBD1,CASTPPDREPQHF,TGTGCCAGCACCCCTCCCGACAGGGAGCCCCAGCATTTT
TRBJ1-3,TRBV11-2,once,-,CASSFPGNTIYF,TGTGCCAGCAGCTTTCCGGGAAACACCATATATTTT
TRBJ1-2,TRBV10-3,-,TRBD1,CASYRQGASGYTF,TGTGCCTCTTACCGACAGGGGGCAAGTGGCTACACCTTC
TRBJ2-7,TRBV7-2,-,TRBD1,CASSPQGDREQYF,TGTGCCAGCAGCCCTCAGGGGGACAGGGAGCAGTACTTC
TRBJ1-5,TRBV21-1,-,-,CASRGGGNQPQHF,TGTGCCAGCAGAGGAGGAGGCAATCAGCCCCAGCATTTT
TRBJ2-5,TRBV29-1,-,TRBD2,CSVDNGLAGQETQYF,TGCAGCGTTGACAACGGACTAGCGGGACAAGAGACCCAGTACTTC
TRBJ2-7,TRBV28,-,TRBD1,CASSPTGESDEQYF,TGTGCCAGCAGTCCGACAGGGGAATCGGACGAGCAGTACTTC
TRBJ2-5,TRBV7-9,-,-,CASSLGHLQETQYF,TGTGCCAGCAGCTTGGGACACCTTCAAGAGACCCAGTACTTC
TRBJ1-4,TRBV2,-,TRBD1,CASSTDRDEKLFF,TGTGCCAGCAGTACCGACAGGGATGAAAAACTGTTTTTT
TRBJ2-7,TRBV10-3,once,TRBD1,CAISEVQGAYEQYF,TGTGCCATCAGTGAAGTACAGGGGGCCTACGAGCAGTACTTC
TRBJ2-3,TRBV7-2,-,TRBD2,CASSKPSGSTDTQYF,TGTGCCAGCAGCAAACCTAGCGGGAGCACAGATACGCAGTATTTT
TRBJ1-2,TRBV5-8,once,-,CASSFTTGENYGYTF,TGTGCCAGCAGCTTTACTACGGGTGAGAACTATGGCTACACCTTC
TRBJ2-2,TRBV7-2,-,-,CASHFPGEGELFF,TGTGCCAGCCACTTTCCGGGTGAGGGGGAGCTGTTTTTT
TRBJ2-1,TRBV19,-,TRBD2,CASTLSGGSSYNEQFF,TGTGCCAGTACCCTAAGCGGGGGTAGCTCCTACAATGAGCAGTTCTTC
TRBJ2-3,TRBV7-6,-,TRBD2,CASSLDGYLAGVSSDTQYF,TGTGCCAGCAGCTTGGACGGTTACTTAGCGGGAGTTTCGTCAGATACGCAGTATTTT
TRBJ2-3,TRBV10-3,-,TRBD2,CAISPGTTGADTQYF,TGTGCCATCAGTCCTGGGACTACCGGGGCAGATACGCAGTATTTT
TRBJ2-1,TRBV19,-,-,CASSTGSRGNEQFF,TGTGCCAGTAGTACCGGATCACGGGGGAATGAGCAGTTCTTC
TRBJ2-7,TRBV2,-,TRBD1,CASSRQGGASYEQYF,TGTGCCAGCAGCCGACAGGGGGGAGCCTCCTACGAGCAGTACTTC
TRBJ1-1,TRBV14,-,-,CASSQSFHTEAFF,TGTGCCAGCAGTCAAAGCTTTCACACTGAAGCTTTCTTT
TRBJ2-7,TRBV18,-,-,CASSPGSVPSYEQYF,TGTGCCAGCTCACCAGGTAGCGTACCATCCTACGAGCAGTACTTC
TRBJ2-7,TRBV10-3,-,TRBD2,CAISPGLAGESSYEQYF,TGTGCCATCAGTCCGGGACTAGCGGGGGAAAGCTCCTACGAGCAGTACTTC
TRBJ2-7,TRBV7-9,-,TRBD2,CASSSTSPAGEQYF,TGTGCCAGCAGCTCGACTAGCCCGGCCGGGGAGCAGTACTTC
TRBJ2-1,TRBV6-2/TRBV6-3,-,-,CASSPGTNSYNEQFF,TGTGCCAGCAGTCCCGGGACAAACTCCTACAATGAGCAGTTCTTC
TRBJ1-2,TRBV6-1,-,-,CASSEAVSGVVYGYTF,TGTGCCAGCAGTGAAGCCGTCTCAGGGGTCGTCTATGGCTACACCTTC
TRBJ2-7,TRBV7-6,few,-,CASSPSGVTYEQYF,TGTGCCAGCAGCCCTTCAGGGGTGACCTACGAGCAGTACTTC
TRBJ2-5,TRBV7-9,few,TRBD1,CASSSVGQGSQETQYF,TGTGCCAGCAGCTCAGTGGGACAGGGGAGCCAAGAGACCCAGTACTTC
TRBJ2-5,TRBV11-2,-,-,CASSLRGSRYAGETQYF,TGTGCCAGCAGCTTAAGAGGGTCCCGGTACGCCGGGGAGACCCAGTACTTC
TRBJ1-2,TRBV27,few,TRBD1,CASSPLQGDGYTF,TGTGCCAGCAGCCCCTTACAGGGGGATGGCTACACCTTC
TRBJ2-3,TRBV7-2,-,TRBD2,CASSLAALMTDTQYF,TGTGCCAGCAGCCTAGCGGCCCTTATGACAGATACGCAGTATTTT
TRBJ1-1,TRBV28,-,-,CATGRGRGNTEAFF,TGTGCCACGGGCAGGGGCCGGGGGAACACTGAAGCTTTCTTT
TRBJ2-6,TRBV3-1/TRBV3-2,-,-,CASSHLVSGANVLTF,TGTGCCAGCAGCCATCTCGTCTCTGGGGCCAACGTCCTGACTTTC
TRBJ1-5,TRBV5-8,-,-,CASSLGSYSNQPQHF,TGTGCCAGCAGCTTGGGTAGCTATAGCAATCAGCCCCAGCATTTT
TRBJ1-2,TRBV4-2,-,-,CASSQEGKQGKNYGYTF,TGTGCCAGCAGCCAAGAAGGGAAGCAGGGTAAGAACTATGGCTACACCTTC
TRBJ1-1,TRBV7-2,-,-,CASSLDRRNTEAFF,TGTGCCAGCAGCTTAGACAGACGGAACACTGAAGCTTTCTTT
TRBJ1-2,TRBV2,-,TRBD1,CASSARDRVDYGYTF,TGTGCCAGCAGTGCCCGGGACAGGGTCGACTATGGCTACACCTTC
TRBJ2-7,TRBV7-2,-,-,CASAFRGAYEQYF,TGTGCCAGCGCTTTCCGGGGAGCCTACGAGCAGTACTTC
TRBJ2-6,TRBV3-1/TRBV3-2,-,-,CASSPRGSSGANVLTF,TGTGCCAGCAGCCCCCGGGGGAGCTCTGGGGCCAACGTCCTGACTTTC
TRBJ2-1,TRBV30,-,-,CAWSVHREKEFF,TGTGCCTGGAGCGTGCACAGGGAGAAGGAGTTCTTC
TRBJ2-2,TRBV5-1,-,TRBD2,CASSPRLAETGELFF,TGCGCCAGCAGCCCGAGACTAGCGGAGACCGGGGAGCTGTTTTTT
TRBJ2-3,TRBV7-3,-,TRBD2,CASSLSGGAKDTQYF,TGTGCCAGCAGCTTAAGCGGGGGGGCCAAAGATACGCAGTATTTT
TRBJ1-1,TRBV5-4,-,-,CASSGSSGGDPWRTEAFF,TGTGCCAGCAGCGGGAGCTCCGGAGGGGACCCATGGCGCACTGAAGCTTTCTTT
TRBJ2-7,TRBV6-6,-,-,CASSSLPGGWEQYF,TGTGCCAGCAGCTCACTACCTGGGGGCTGGGAGCAGTACTTC
TRBJ2-5,TRBV18,few,TRBD1,CASSPKDRAQETQYF,TGTGCCAGCTCACCAAAAGACAGGGCTCAAGAGACCCAGTACTTC
TRBJ2-7,TRBV7-9,-,TRBD2,CASSTSGRSRNEQYF,TGTGCCAGCAGCACTAGCGGGAGGTCGAGGAACGAGCAGTACTTC
TRBJ1-4,TRBV7-3,once,TRBD1,CASARGRDRGKSATNEKLFF,TGTGCCAGCGCACGCGGTAGGGACAGGGGAAAATCGGCAACTAATGAAAAACTGTTTTTT
TRBJ1-6,TRBV6-5,once,-,CASKPRGRGSPLHF,TGTGCCAGCAAGCCCAGGGGAAGAGGCTCACCCCTCCACTTT
TRBJ2-7,TRBV18,-,TRBD1,CASSPSGQGRIHEQYF,TGTGCCAGCTCACCTTCTGGACAGGGCCGAATACACGAGCAGTACTTC
TRBJ2-6,TRBV19,-,-,CASSIFGSGANVLTF,TGTGCCAGTAGTATATTCGGGTCAGGGGCCAACGTCCTGACTTTC
TRBJ1-2,TRBV3-1/TRBV3-2,-,-,CASSQGGGYGYTF,TGTGCCAGCAGCCAAGGGGGGGGCTATGGCTACACCTTC
TRBJ1-2,TRBV29-1,-,TRBD1,CSINSGTDGYTF,TGCAGCATAAATTCCGGGACAGATGGCTACACCTTC
TRBJ1-2,TRBV28,once,TRBD1,CASSPWDSTVYGGYTF,TGTGCCAGCAGTCCCTGGGACAGCACTGTCTATGGGGGCTACACCTTC
TRBJ2-1,TRBV21-1,-,-,CASKSARRLAGVGNEQFF,TGTGCCAGCAAATCAGCACGTAGACTAGCGGGAGTTGGGAATGAGCAGTTCTTC
TRBJ1-2,TRBV5-1,-,TRBD1,CASSSQGALNYGYTF,TGCGCCAGCAGCTCTCAGGGGGCCTTGAACTATGGCTACACCTTC